This is a list of T cell receptor beta chains from one sample in a study of CDR3 diversity in severe acne. Each CDR3 protein is one row after TCRdb ran MiXCR on the PCR reads. This sample carries 65,000 to 95,000 distinct CDR3 sequences, around 49% of them seen once, and the ten largest clones take 14%. The sample was blood. The receptors stem from a male donor in good health, without acne. Each CDR3 is given with its conserved first and last residue. The order of the fields is V gene, D gene, J gene, clone size, CDR3 protein, CDR3 DNA. The D gene is left open where the match is weak. Only part of the rows carry a size: once, few, many, or a class if the clone is expanded.

v_gene: TRBV20-1
d_gene: -
j_gene: TRBJ2-3
abundance: -
CDR3aa: CSADGDTQYF
CDR3nt: TGCAGTGCTGACGGGGATACGCAGTATTTT

v_gene: TRBV6-5
d_gene: -
j_gene: TRBJ2-2
abundance: few
CDR3aa: CASSYAEGWRTGELFF
CDR3nt: TGTGCCAGCAGTTACGCGGAGGGGTGGAGAACCGGGGAGCTGTTTTTT

v_gene: TRBV2
d_gene: TRBD1
j_gene: TRBJ1-5
abundance: -
CDR3aa: CASGGQRDQPQHF
CDR3nt: TGTGCCAGCGGGGGACAGCGTGATCAGCCCCAGCATTTT

v_gene: TRBV24-1
d_gene: TRBD1
j_gene: TRBJ1-5
abundance: -
CDR3aa: CATSDGQGGNQPQHF
CDR3nt: TGTGCCACCAGTGACGGACAGGGAGGCAATCAGCCCCAGCATTTT

v_gene: TRBV6-5
d_gene: -
j_gene: TRBJ1-2
abundance: -
CDR3aa: CASSYSSVSGNTF
CDR3nt: TGTGCCAGCAGTTACTCGTCAGTCTCTGGAAACACCTTC

v_gene: TRBV30
d_gene: -
j_gene: TRBJ1-5
abundance: -
CDR3aa: CAWGTGSMNQPQHF
CDR3nt: TGTGCCTGGGGTACGGGGTCCATGAATCAGCCCCAGCATTTT

v_gene: TRBV19
d_gene: -
j_gene: TRBJ1-5
abundance: -
CDR3aa: CASTKWGWDNQPQHF
CDR3nt: TGTGCCAGTACCAAATGGGGATGGGACAATCAGCCCCAGCATTTT

v_gene: TRBV6-5
d_gene: TRBD1
j_gene: TRBJ2-3
abundance: many
CDR3aa: CASSYRGTGADTQYF
CDR3nt: TGTGCCAGCAGTTATCGGGGGACAGGGGCAGATACGCAGTATTTT

v_gene: TRBV6-5
d_gene: TRBD1
j_gene: TRBJ2-7
abundance: many
CDR3aa: CASSYGTGGYEQYF
CDR3nt: TGTGCCAGCAGTTACGGGACAGGGGGATACGAGCAGTACTTC

v_gene: TRBV4-1
d_gene: -
j_gene: TRBJ1-5
abundance: many
CDR3aa: CASSQVGAGNQPQHF
CDR3nt: TGCGCCAGCAGCCAAGTGGGGGCTGGCAATCAGCCCCAGCATTTT

v_gene: TRBV29-1
d_gene: -
j_gene: TRBJ2-5
abundance: -
CDR3aa: CSVGRQDLQETQYF
CDR3nt: TGCAGCGTTGGACGACAGGACCTCCAAGAGACCCAGTACTTC

v_gene: TRBV14
d_gene: TRBD1
j_gene: TRBJ1-1
abundance: few
CDR3aa: CASSLQDRLNTEAFF
CDR3nt: TGTGCCAGCAGCCTACAGGACAGGCTGAACACTGAAGCTTTCTTT

v_gene: TRBV7-9
d_gene: TRBD1
j_gene: TRBJ2-5
abundance: -
CDR3aa: CASTTGLETQYF
CDR3nt: TGTGCCAGCACGACAGGGTTGGAGACCCAGTACTTC

v_gene: TRBV29-1
d_gene: -
j_gene: TRBJ1-2
abundance: few
CDR3aa: CSVVTDFPYGYTF
CDR3nt: TGCAGCGTCGTCACTGACTTTCCCTATGGCTACACCTTC

v_gene: TRBV2
d_gene: -
j_gene: TRBJ1-1
abundance: -
CDR3aa: CASSRSALNTEAFF
CDR3nt: TGTGCCAGCAGCCGAAGTGCGCTGAACACTGAAGCTTTCTTT

v_gene: TRBV7-9
d_gene: -
j_gene: TRBJ2-1
abundance: few
CDR3aa: CASSSPRDPRSYNEQFF
CDR3nt: TGTGCCAGCAGCTCACCCCGGGACCCGCGCTCCTACAATGAGCAGTTCTTC

v_gene: TRBV20-1
d_gene: -
j_gene: TRBJ1-5
abundance: -
CDR3aa: CSAPPAGGYNEPQHF
CDR3nt: TGCAGTGCACCCCCAGCGGGAGGTTACAATGAGCCCCAGCATTTT

v_gene: TRBV9
d_gene: -
j_gene: TRBJ2-7
abundance: once
CDR3aa: CASSSTFSRPYEQYF
CDR3nt: TGTGCCAGCAGCTCGACATTCTCGCGTCCCTACGAGCAGTACTTC

v_gene: TRBV7-3
d_gene: -
j_gene: TRBJ2-2
abundance: once
CDR3aa: CASSPVGTYGGTGELFF
CDR3nt: TGTGCCAGCAGCCCGGTCGGGACGTACGGGGGCACCGGGGAGCTGTTTTTT

v_gene: TRBV2
d_gene: TRBD1
j_gene: TRBJ1-4
abundance: -
CDR3aa: CASSLTGGLTLGKLFF
CDR3nt: TGTGCCAGCAGTCTTACAGGGGGTTTGACGCTAGGAAAACTGTTTTTT

v_gene: TRBV7-3
d_gene: -
j_gene: TRBJ1-1
abundance: few
CDR3aa: CASSRPGQNTEAFF
CDR3nt: TGTGCCAGCAGCAGGCCGGGACAGAACACTGAAGCTTTCTTT

v_gene: TRBV15
d_gene: -
j_gene: TRBJ2-5
abundance: medium-sized
CDR3aa: CATSGIGDGSQETQYF
CDR3nt: TGTGCCACCAGCGGAATCGGGGACGGCTCCCAAGAGACCCAGTACTTC

v_gene: TRBV20-1
d_gene: TRBD1
j_gene: TRBJ2-5
abundance: -
CDR3aa: CSASARQGASPQETQYF
CDR3nt: TGCAGTGCTAGTGCTAGACAGGGGGCGAGCCCACAAGAGACCCAGTACTTC

v_gene: TRBV20-1
d_gene: -
j_gene: TRBJ2-5
abundance: -
CDR3aa: CSARHTGETQYF
CDR3nt: TGCAGTGCCAGGCACACCGGGGAGACCCAGTACTTC

v_gene: TRBV7-2
d_gene: TRBD1
j_gene: TRBJ2-2
abundance: -
CDR3aa: CASDRGLGTGELFF
CDR3nt: TGTGCCAGCGACAGGGGTCTCGGAACCGGGGAGCTGTTTTTT

v_gene: TRBV7-9
d_gene: -
j_gene: TRBJ1-1
abundance: many
CDR3aa: CASSLTNTEAFF
CDR3nt: TGTGCCAGCAGCTTAACGAACACTGAAGCTTTCTTT

v_gene: TRBV2
d_gene: -
j_gene: TRBJ1-4
abundance: -
CDR3aa: CASSERQTNEKLFF
CDR3nt: TGTGCCAGCAGTGAGAGGCAGACTAATGAAAAACTGTTTTTT

v_gene: TRBV12-3/TRBV12-4
d_gene: TRBD1
j_gene: TRBJ1-5
abundance: -
CDR3aa: CASSPGQGAFQPQHF
CDR3nt: TGTGCCAGCAGTCCCGGACAGGGGGCCTTTCAGCCCCAGCATTTT

v_gene: TRBV10-2
d_gene: TRBD2
j_gene: TRBJ2-5
abundance: -
CDR3aa: CASTKIAGGQGETQYF
CDR3nt: TGTGCCAGCACCAAGATAGCGGGAGGCCAGGGAGAGACCCAGTACTTC

v_gene: TRBV20-1
d_gene: TRBD2
j_gene: TRBJ2-7
abundance: -
CDR3aa: CSAGTSTYEQYF
CDR3nt: TGCAGTGCCGGGACTAGCACATACGAGCAGTACTTC

v_gene: TRBV20-1
d_gene: TRBD1
j_gene: TRBJ2-7
abundance: few
CDR3aa: CSARVAGTGNYEQYF
CDR3nt: TGCAGTGCTAGAGTTGCCGGGACAGGGAACTACGAGCAGTACTTC

v_gene: TRBV28
d_gene: TRBD1
j_gene: TRBJ1-1
abundance: few
CDR3aa: CASSLHGVRGSAFF
CDR3nt: TGTGCCAGCAGTCTCCATGGTGTCAGGGGGTCAGCTTTCTTT

v_gene: TRBV7-7
d_gene: TRBD2
j_gene: TRBJ2-5
abundance: many
CDR3aa: CASGGGTQETQYF
CDR3nt: TGTGCTAGCGGGGGTGGGACGCAAGAGACCCAGTACTTC

v_gene: TRBV24-1
d_gene: TRBD1
j_gene: TRBJ2-7
abundance: once
CDR3aa: CATSDGQGENYEQYF
CDR3nt: TGTGCCACCAGTGATGGACAGGGGGAAAACTACGAGCAGTACTTC

v_gene: TRBV2
d_gene: -
j_gene: TRBJ1-3
abundance: -
CDR3aa: CASSPAGGSGREYF
CDR3nt: TGTGCCAGCAGCCCCGCGGGTGGTTCTGGAAGAGAGTACTTT

v_gene: TRBV20-1
d_gene: TRBD2
j_gene: TRBJ2-5
abundance: -
CDR3aa: CSAKTSSQETQYF
CDR3nt: TGCAGTGCTAAGACTAGCAGCCAAGAGACCCAGTACTTC

v_gene: TRBV29-1
d_gene: -
j_gene: TRBJ1-2
abundance: -
CDR3aa: CSVKEARGANYGYTF
CDR3nt: TGCAGCGTCAAGGAGGCTAGGGGAGCTAACTATGGCTACACCTTC

v_gene: TRBV6-2/TRBV6-3
d_gene: TRBD2
j_gene: TRBJ2-7
abundance: -
CDR3aa: CASSYSGGSFDEQYF
CDR3nt: TGTGCCAGCAGTTACTCAGGCGGGAGTTTTGACGAGCAGTACTTC

v_gene: TRBV6-4
d_gene: TRBD1
j_gene: TRBJ1-5
abundance: -
CDR3aa: CASSRGEQPQHF
CDR3nt: TGTGCCAGCAGCAGGGGGGAGCAGCCCCAGCATTTT

v_gene: TRBV7-3
d_gene: -
j_gene: TRBJ1-2
abundance: -
CDR3aa: CASSLATAFGYGYTF
CDR3nt: TGTGCCAGCAGCTTAGCGACGGCCTTTGGCTATGGCTACACCTTC

v_gene: TRBV10-3
d_gene: -
j_gene: TRBJ2-5
abundance: few
CDR3aa: CAISEADSATQYF
CDR3nt: TGTGCCATCAGTGAGGCGGACAGTGCGACCCAGTACTTC

v_gene: TRBV15
d_gene: -
j_gene: TRBJ1-3
abundance: -
CDR3aa: CATSREGRELDTIYF
CDR3nt: TGTGCCACCAGCAGAGAAGGAAGGGAGTTAGACACCATATATTTT

v_gene: TRBV20-1
d_gene: -
j_gene: TRBJ2-7
abundance: -
CDR3aa: CSPGQGYEQYF
CDR3nt: TGCAGCCCGGGACAAGGATACGAGCAGTACTTC

v_gene: TRBV19
d_gene: TRBD2
j_gene: TRBJ2-7
abundance: -
CDR3aa: CASSRVAGESNEQYF
CDR3nt: TGTGCCAGTAGTAGGGTAGCGGGAGAGTCCAACGAGCAGTACTTC

v_gene: TRBV3-1
d_gene: -
j_gene: TRBJ1-2
abundance: many
CDR3aa: CASSQARLGYTF
CDR3nt: TGTGCCAGCAGTCAAGCGCGGTTGGGCTACACCTTC

v_gene: TRBV2
d_gene: -
j_gene: TRBJ1-4
abundance: -
CDR3aa: CASSAPPKGEKLFF
CDR3nt: TGTGCCAGCAGTGCCCCTCCCAAAGGTGAAAAACTGTTTTTT

v_gene: TRBV19
d_gene: TRBD1
j_gene: TRBJ1-6
abundance: -
CDR3aa: CANNAGQNNSPLHF
CDR3nt: TGTGCCAATAACGCGGGACAGAATAATTCACCCCTCCACTTT

v_gene: TRBV27
d_gene: TRBD1
j_gene: TRBJ2-3
abundance: -
CDR3aa: CASSAGTGNVDTQYF
CDR3nt: TGTGCCAGCAGCGCCGGGACAGGGAACGTTGATACGCAGTATTTT

v_gene: TRBV7-6
d_gene: -
j_gene: TRBJ2-7
abundance: few
CDR3aa: CASSGGEAGIGYEQYF
CDR3nt: TGTGCCAGCAGCGGGGGTGAGGCGGGAATAGGCTACGAGCAGTACTTC

v_gene: TRBV6-1
d_gene: -
j_gene: TRBJ1-5
abundance: few
CDR3aa: CASSRGGSNQPQHF
CDR3nt: TGTGCCAGCAGTCGTGGCGGTAGCAATCAGCCCCAGCATTTT

v_gene: TRBV12-5
d_gene: -
j_gene: TRBJ1-1
abundance: few
CDR3aa: CASGLGQSEAFF
CDR3nt: TGTGCTAGTGGTTTAGGACAGTCTGAAGCTTTCTTT

v_gene: TRBV10-2
d_gene: -
j_gene: TRBJ2-3
abundance: few
CDR3aa: CASRTPSTDTQYF
CDR3nt: TGCGCCAGCCGGACACCTAGCACAGATACGCAGTATTTT

v_gene: TRBV6-5
d_gene: -
j_gene: TRBJ1-2
abundance: -
CDR3aa: CASTLGGGYGYTF
CDR3nt: TGTGCCAGCACCTTGGGTGGGGGCTATGGCTACACCTTC

v_gene: TRBV5-4
d_gene: TRBD1
j_gene: TRBJ1-2
abundance: few
CDR3aa: CAISAYRGYGYTF
CDR3nt: TGTGCTATAAGCGCCTACAGGGGCTATGGCTACACCTTC

v_gene: TRBV4-1
d_gene: -
j_gene: TRBJ2-7
abundance: many
CDR3aa: CASSQEIASLTYEQYF
CDR3nt: TGCGCCAGCAGCCAAGAAATAGCTTCCCTAACCTACGAGCAGTACTTC

v_gene: TRBV2
d_gene: -
j_gene: TRBJ1-1
abundance: once
CDR3aa: CASSYSKLGNTEAFF
CDR3nt: TGTGCCAGCAGTTACTCGAAGCTGGGGAACACTGAAGCTTTCTTT

v_gene: TRBV5-5
d_gene: -
j_gene: TRBJ1-6
abundance: many
CDR3aa: CASSRTVGLSSYNSPLHF
CDR3nt: TGTGCCAGCAGCCGGACAGTGGGCCTAAGCTCCTATAATTCACCCCTCCACTTT